Below, 30 T cell receptor beta chains from the same sample are listed, as sequenced in a study of blood T cell repertoires in COVID-19 (dated by TCRdb to about 2020). The library was built by means of the immunoSEQ multiplex PCR assay. The source is immuneACCESS, and TCRdb retained only in-frame sequences with V and J called. Part of the clones is not carried over; for the studies checked, unresolved V genes explain less than half of this, and the remainder is unexplained. This sample lists 250,000 or so clones; about 83% were detected once. 1.5% of the sample goes to the ten largest clones. The sample comprised peripheral blood. The receptors come from a woman in her thirties or forties who had recovered from COVID-19.

The chain carries TRBV24-1 and TRBJ2-7; 7 bases fit TRBD1. V gave up 3 bases and J gave up 7 bases; unmatched junction bases: 5. Germline values: CDR1 KGHDR, CDR2 SFDVKD. This CDR3 spans 13 amino acids. CDR3 DNA: TGTGCCACCAGTGATCCAGGGACAGTTGAGCAGTACTTC. It translates to CATSDPGTVEQYF.

The chain has TRBV28 and TRBJ1-1, with D perhaps TRBD1 (6 bases). The CDR3 length is 14 residues. Germline V gene lookup returns CDR1 MDHEN and CDR2 SYDVKM. V lost 6 bases, J lost 6 bases, and 17 bases lay in between. The CDR3, as DNA: TGTGCCAGCAGGGCGACAGGCCCTGATTCTGAAGCTTTCTTT. Its translation: CASRATGPDSEAFF.

V usage is TRBV9 and J usage is TRBJ1-1; no definite D call. V shed 2 bases and J shed 6 bases, with 14 bases lying between them. CDR3 size: 14 residues. Germline V gene lookup returns CDR1 SGDLS and CDR2 YYNGEE. The CDR3 here is CASSVDLMEAEAFF. For the CDR3, the DNA is TGTGCCAGCAGCGTCGACCTAATGGAGGCTGAAGCTTTCTTT.

The V and J genes are TRBV11-2 and TRBJ2-7; possible D gene TRBD1, 6 bases. This CDR3 spans 13 amino acids. The V gene's germline CDR1 is SGHAT and CDR2 FQNNGV. V was shortened by 7 bases and J by 1 base, with 11 bases between the two germline ends. CDR3 DNA: TGTGCCAGCAAGCGAGGGGGATCCTACGAGCAGTACTTC. It translates to CASKRGGSYEQYF.

This sequence joins TRBV2 and TRBJ1-1; D perhaps matches TRBD1 (5 bases). The V gene's germline CDR1 is SNHLY and CDR2 FYNNEI. V shed 6 bases and J shed 1 base, with 12 bases lying between them. This CDR3 contains 14 residues. The CDR3 sequence: CASRTWGGNTEAFF. DNA for the CDR3: TGTGCCAGCAGGACTTGGGGGGGGAACACTGAAGCTTTCTTT.

This chain connects TRBV11-1 to TRBJ1-2, with a possible D match to TRBD1 (5 bases). V was shortened by 3 bases and J by 7 bases, with 12 bases between the two germline ends. Per germline, CDR1 SGHAT and CDR2 FQDESV (reference sequence). The CDR3 spans 13 residues. The CDR3 loop reads CASSLVGLRGYTF. The DNA for the CDR3 is TGTGCCAGCAGCTTGGTGGGGCTACGTGGCTACACCTTC.

This clone is a singleton in its sample. This sequence joins TRBV5-4 and TRBJ1-3; D not resolved. There are 17 residues in the CDR3. Germline V CDR1 and CDR2: SGHNT, YYREEE (reference sequence). Trimming pared 3 bases from V and 3 bases from J, leaving 19 bases between. CDR3 DNA sequence: TGTGCCAGCAGCTCCGGTGGCGGGCTGAATTATGGAAACACCATATATTTT. Protein product: CASSSGGGLNYGNTIYF. Drawing the rest from reference TRBV5-4 and TRBJ1-3, the complete variable domain is ETGVTQSPTHLIKTRGQQVTLRCSSQSGHNTVSWYQQALGQGPQFIFQYYREEENGRGNFPPRFSGLQFPNYSSELNVNALELDDSALYLCASSSGGGLNYGNTIYFGEGSWLTVV.

V and J are TRBV7-9 and TRBJ1-5, with D possibly TRBD1 on 6 matching bases. The V gene lost 0 bases and the J gene lost 2 bases, with 17 bases spanning the gap. Germline loops: CDR1 SEHNR, CDR2 FQNEAQ (reference sequence). The CDR3 has 18 amino acids. The CDR3 spells CASSLAPTGSRGNQPQHF. CDR3 in DNA: TGTGCCAGCAGCTTAGCGCCTACAGGGAGTAGGGGCAATCAGCCCCAGCATTTT.

This clone has a handful of counts. The rearrangement joins TRBV7-9 to TRBJ2-1, with 16 bases aligning to TRBD2. The germline CDR1 and CDR2 sequences are SEHNR and FQNEAQ (reference sequence). CDR3 length equals 17 residues. V shed 0 bases, J shed 9 bases, and the junction held 5 bases outside the gene matches. DNA for the CDR3: TGTGCCAGCAGCTTAGCGTCGGGACTAGCGGGGGGGCGTGAGCAGTTCTTC. Its translation: CASSLASGLAGGREQFF.

This clone was seen just once. This chain uses TRBV30 with TRBJ1-2; TRBD1 is a possible D gene (6 bases). CDR3 size: 12 residues. Germline assignment: CDR1 GTSNPN and CDR2 SVGIG (reference sequence). Deletions cut 4 bases from V and 8 bases from J, with 14 bases between. CDR3 DNA sequence: TGTGCCTGGACTGGGGGGGCAGGGGGCTACACCTTC. Its protein product is CAWTGGAGGYTF.

The chain couples TRBV28 to TRBJ1-4, with a tentative D call TRBD1 (6 bases). From germline, CDR1 is MDHEN and CDR2 SYDVKM. The CDR3 contains 14 residues. Trimming left V 5 bases short and J 7 bases short, with 14 bases between. The CDR3 coding sequence is TGTGCCAGCAGTACCGGACAGAGACCTGAAAAACTGTTTTTT. It encodes CASSTGQRPEKLFF.

The chain combines TRBV7-9 with TRBJ2-2; the D gene is possibly TRBD1 (6 bases). V dropped 6 bases and J dropped 1 base, with 12 bases sitting between them. The germline V gene has CDR1 SEHNR and CDR2 FQNEAQ (reference sequence). This CDR3 is 15 amino acids long. The CDR3 region has the DNA TGTGCCAGCAGACACAGGGTAGTGAACACCGGGGAGCTGTTTTTT. Translating gives CASRHRVVNTGELFF.

J is TRBJ1-2 and V is TRBV5-6, with 10 bases matching TRBD1. The germline V gene has CDR1 SGHDT and CDR2 YYEEEE. V lost 4 bases, J lost 4 bases, and 7 bases stayed unmatched. CDR3 length: 15 residues. The CDR3 spells CASSVAGTGAYGYTF. The CDR3 DNA sequence: TGTGCCAGCAGCGTGGCCGGGACAGGGGCCTATGGCTACACCTTC.

The rearrangement uses TRBV5-1 and TRBJ1-5; D might be TRBD1 (6 bases). This CDR3 contains 14 residues. With 1 base removed from V and 7 bases from J, the gap between germline ends came to 12 bases. CDR1 and CDR2 (germline): SGHRS, YFSETQ. For the CDR3, the DNA is TGCGCCAGCAGCTTGAGTCAGGGGAGCCAGCCCCAGCATTTT. Its translation: CASSLSQGSQPQHF.

This sequence joins TRBV18 and TRBJ1-2, with D possibly being TRBD1 (5 bases). Between the trimmed V and J ends, which lost 3 bases and 8 bases, there was a span of 25 bases. Germline CDR1 reads KGHSH; CDR2 reads LQKENI. The CDR3 covers 17 residues. The CDR3 loop is CASSPYVLQRGMEGYTF. In nucleotides, the CDR3 is TGTGCCAGCTCACCGTACGTGCTACAGCGGGGGATGGAAGGCTACACCTTC.

The rearrangement joins TRBV19 to TRBJ1-1; D remains ambiguous. The germline V and J ends were trimmed by 3 bases and 6 bases, with 14 bases remaining between them. CDR3 length: 14 amino acids. CDR1 and CDR2 from the germline V gene are LNHDA and SQIVND (reference sequence). CDR3 DNA sequence: TGTGCCAGTAGTATGAATCCGGGCGGGGCTGAAGCTTTCTTT. Its protein product is CASSMNPGGAEAFF.

The count of this clone is one. The chain combines TRBV28 with TRBJ2-5; maybe TRBD1 (5 bases). Germline V CDR1 and CDR2: MDHEN, SYDVKM. The CDR3 length is 13 residues. Trimming left V 4 bases short and J 3 bases short, with 9 bases between. This chain's CDR3 is CASSSGAKETQYF. The CDR3 region has the DNA TGTGCCAGCAGTTCTGGGGCGAAAGAGACCCAGTACTTC.

This sequence joins TRBV5-1 and TRBJ1-1; 10 bases map to TRBD1. Trimming removed 5 bases from V and 11 bases from J; junction bases left unmatched: 6. The CDR3 is made up of 12 amino acids. Per germline, CDR1 SGHRS and CDR2 YFSETQ. CDR3 loop: CASRWTGGDAFF. The CDR3 DNA reads as TGCGCCAGCAGGTGGACAGGGGGGGACGCTTTCTTT. Full variable domain (rest looked up from reference TRBV5-1 and TRBJ1-1): KAGVTQTPRYLIKTRGQQVTLSCSPISGHRSVSWYQQTPGQGLQFLFEYFSETQRNKGNFPGRFSGRQFSNSRSEMNVSTLELGDSALYLCASRWTGGDAFFGQGTRLTVV.

This chain links TRBV5-1 with TRBJ2-2; 7 bases map to TRBD2. Germline CDR1 is SGHRS and CDR2 is YFSETQ. This CDR3 contains 15 residues. Losses at the gene ends were 4 bases for V and 3 bases for J; bases not matched to a gene: 6. CDR3 DNA: TGCGCCAGCAGCCTGGGACTACTTGACACCGGGGAGCTGTTTTTT. It is translated as CASSLGLLDTGELFF. Combining the CDR3 with reference TRBV5-1 and TRBJ2-2 gives the whole variable domain KAGVTQTPRYLIKTRGQQVTLSCSPISGHRSVSWYQQTPGQGLQFLFEYFSETQRNKGNFPGRFSGRQFSNSRSEMNVSTLELGDSALYLCASSLGLLDTGELFFGEGSRLTVL.

The chain links TRBV9 to TRBJ2-7; possible D gene TRBD1, 5 bases. The CDR3 has 15 amino acids. The V and J ends lost 4 bases and 0 bases respectively, with 14 bases between them. Germline V gives CDR1 SGDLS, CDR2 YYNGEE. CDR3 in amino acids: CASSPRQIPSYEQYF. The CDR3 DNA reads TGTGCCAGCAGCCCCAGACAGATCCCCTCCTACGAGCAGTACTTC.

This sequence joins TRBV9 and TRBJ1-1, with a weak D call TRBD1 (6 bases). The CDR3 covers 14 residues. The germline gives CDR1 SGDLS, CDR2 YYNGEE. V was clipped by 4 bases and J by 1 base, with 11 bases between them. The DNA of the CDR3 is TGTGCCAGCAGCCCCTCGACAGGGAACACTGAAGCTTTCTTT. It codes for CASSPSTGNTEAFF.

V usage is TRBV2 and J usage is TRBJ2-7; perhaps TRBD1 as D (6 bases). CDR3 size: 15 residues. Germline loops: CDR1 SNHLY, CDR2 FYNNEI. Trimming pared 6 bases from V and 2 bases from J, leaving 17 bases between. In nucleotides, the CDR3 is TGTGCCAGCAGGAGGGGACAACCCGGGGCCTACGAGCAGTACTTC. Its translation is CASRRGQPGAYEQYF. Full variable domain (outside the CDR3, taken from reference TRBV2 and TRBJ2-7): EPEVTQTPSHQVTQMGQEVILRCVPISNHLYFYWYRQILGQKVEFLVSFYNNEISEKSEIFDDQFSVERPDGSNFTLKIRSTKLEDSAMYFCASRRGQPGAYEQYFGPGTRLTVT.

This rearrangement joins TRBV4-1 to TRBJ1-6; D gene ambiguous. Germline assignment: CDR1 MGHRA and CDR2 YSYEKL. The CDR3 runs 15 residues. The germline V and J ends were trimmed by 1 base and 6 bases, with 10 bases remaining between them. The CDR3 DNA sequence: TGCGCCAGCAGCCAAGTAGGAGTATTTAATTCACCCCTCCACTTT. It translates to CASSQVGVFNSPLHF.

The sample holds a few counts of this clone. The genes are TRBV4-2 and TRBJ1-6; a possible D gene is TRBD1 (6 bases). Looked up from germline, CDR1 is LGHNA and CDR2 is YNFKEQ. The CDR3 has 16 amino acids. V was pared by 6 bases and J by 8 bases, with 20 bases between. The CDR3 DNA sequence: TGTGCCAGCAGGCCTGAGGGGGTAGCTGAAGATTCACCCCTCCACTTT. This codes for CASRPEGVAEDSPLHF.

This chain connects TRBV13 to TRBJ1-2; TRBD1 is a possible D gene (5 bases). CDR1 and CDR2 from the germline V gene are PRHDT and FYEKMQ (reference sequence). Trimming left V 4 bases short and J 4 bases short, with 19 bases between. This CDR3 is built from 16 residues. The CDR3 sequence is CASSWSGLRGSYGYTF. CDR3 sequence (DNA): TGTGCCAGCAGCTGGTCGGGCCTTAGGGGATCCTATGGCTACACCTTC.

The genes are TRBV12-3 or TRBV12-4 and TRBJ1-2; D might be TRBD1 (6 bases). V was clipped by 6 bases and J by 3 bases, with 11 bases between them. The CDR3 loop spans 13 amino acids. CDR3 residues: CASRRGTDYGYTF. CDR3 DNA: TGTGCCAGCAGGAGGGGGACGGACTATGGCTACACCTTC.

The rearrangement uses TRBV6-5 and TRBJ1-6; TRBD1 agrees at 7 bases. Losses at the gene ends were 6 bases for V and 7 bases for J; bases not matched to a gene: 9. The CDR3 contains 15 residues. Germline V CDR1 and CDR2: MNHEY, SVGAGI. For the CDR3, the DNA is TGTGCCAGCAGAGAGGCCGGGACAGACAATTCACCCCTCCACTTT. Protein product: CASREAGTDNSPLHF.

Concerning this clone itself: The same CDR3 arises from other DNA sequences in this sample as well. The chain is built from TRBV2 and TRBJ2-7; TRBD1 agrees at 8 bases. The CDR3 extends over 12 amino acids. V was pared by 6 bases and J by 5 bases, with 3 bases of the junction left unmatched. Germline V lookup: CDR1 SNHLY, CDR2 FYNNEI. CDR3 sequence (DNA): TGTGCCAGCAGCGGACAGGGCGACGAGCAGTACTTC. Encoded protein: CASSGQGDEQYF.

V and J are TRBV27 and TRBJ2-1; D unresolved. The CDR3 sequence is 15 residues long. Trimming removed 5 bases at V and 4 bases at J, with 15 bases between. Germline V lookup: CDR1 MNHEY, CDR2 SMNVEV (reference sequence). The CDR3 region has the DNA TGTGCCAGCAGTCGGGTCCTCCAGACTTACAATGAGCAGTTCTTC. Translating gives CASSRVLQTYNEQFF.

This chain links TRBV18 with TRBJ1-5, with a possible D match to TRBD1 (6 bases). Per the germline V gene, CDR1 is KGHSH and CDR2 is LQKENI. V was shortened by 0 bases and J by 7 bases, with 13 bases between the two germline ends. The CDR3 spans 15 residues. The CDR3, as DNA: TGTGCCAGCTCACCACCGGGGAACAGGGAGCAGCCCCAGCATTTT. Translated: CASSPPGNREQPQHF. Based on the CDR3 plus reference TRBV18 and TRBJ1-5, the full variable domain is NAGVMQNPRHLVRRRGQEARLRCSPMKGHSHVYWYRQLPEEGLKFMVYLQKENIIDESGMPKERFSAEFPKEGPSILRIQQVVRGDSAAYFCASSPPGNREQPQHFGDGTRLSIL.